This T cell receptor (beta chain) was identified during a study of cytomegalovirus exposure and HLA in healthy donors listed by TCRdb under 2017. General notes on the study: An earlier analysis of some 500 of the donors reported 250 to 300 Gb of sequence data and around 110 million unique TCR beta sequences from roughly 200 million T cells. To study patterns of TCR occurrence, a later analysis re-analyzed previously published TCR beta repertoires from around 660 donors and added high-resolution HLA genotyping. The study combined high-throughput TCR immunosequencing, statistical association of individual TCRs with disease status, and machine learning to predict cytomegalovirus infection status. Of the roughly 400 genotyped donors, roughly 76% were placed in the genetic ancestry cluster associated with self-reported Caucasian donors. In the later analysis, no new phenotypic data were used to find candidate immune exposures; instead, reliance was placed on TCR beta sequences and their occurrence across donors. To decide whether each TCR beta V gene segment behaved as functional or pseudogenic, an earlier analysis of fewer than 750 of the donors relied on high-throughput TCR beta sequencing. On average, roughly 240,000 unique TCR beta nucleotide sequences were sequenced per donor among 398 genotyped donors of the cohort, with around 19% of those sequences being non-productive. The T cell repertoires of several hundred subjects were profiled by immunosequencing and related to cytomegalovirus serostatus. Alongside the repertoire data, information on donor age, sex, ethnicity and CMV serostatus was compiled. Several DR-DQ haplotypes were treated as single units for association and clustering because of strong linkage in the cohort. The study aimed to test whether signatures of past pathogen exposure could be identified by cataloging public T cell receptors. In a later genetic analysis, genome-wide SNP genotypes for about 55% of the 666 donors were used, and that subset was treated as a discovery cohort. Along with the roughly 700-subject first cohort, a separate validation cohort of over a hundred different subjects was used. HLA typing included class I and class II loci at four-digit resolution. Typing coverage varied by locus: about 629-640 donors for A, B, C, DRB1 and DQB1; roughly 520 for DQA1; more than 600 for DPA1; roughly 470 for DPB1. An early release that covered 640 HLA-typed donors contained approximately 300 gigabases of sequencing data and around 80 million unique TCR sequences. All discovery cohort repertoires had been generated on a single sequencing platform. Study-level results and caveats: A later analysis found that TCR association rates varied across HLA loci, with DRB1 alleles showing the most associated TCRs and HLA-C alleles the fewest. V-gene and J-gene trimming of TCR beta chains was associated with a missense DCLRE1C variant in a later genetic analysis, and the association was replicated in an independent cohort. In a later analysis, most CMV-associated TCR beta chains were found to appear HLA-restricted, with HLA associations seemingly driven largely by CMV exposure. In an earlier analysis of fewer than 750 of the donors, most TCR beta V segments were observed in productive rearrangements about 87% or about 30% of the time, broadly matching IMGT annotations. A cluster of highly shared sequence variants was judged likely to represent a technical artifact of the sequencing pipeline. A further reported finding was that TCR beta sequences accurately predicted the HLA-A and HLA-B alleles for most subjects in the first cohort. The study gave a list of some 150 TCR beta chains associated with cytomegalovirus. A few of the identified cytomegalovirus-associated TCR beta chains were confirmed in vitro to be specific for cytomegalovirus antigens. Because some donors lacked HLA typing at each locus, the association tests relied only on the typed subset. According to a later analysis, parvovirus B19, influenza, CMV and Epstein-Barr virus appeared linked to several top co-occurrence clusters. Immune exposure information for the cohort was limited to CMV serostatus. When HLA alleles, especially DR and DQ, strongly co-occurred, TCR associations were difficult to assign to individual alleles. The presence/absence analyses assumed that sequencing depth was roughly uniform across donors, and that assumption may not be true. The authors suggested that the approach could potentially be generalized to other disease states and immunological phenotypes. According to a later genetic analysis, donors in an Asian-associated ancestry cluster had fewer N-insertions in productive TCRs than the roughly 700-donor mean. Linkage disequilibrium might explain the correlated functional status among segregating V segments, but an unknown experimental factor could not be ruled out. A later analysis associated 16,951 TCR beta sequences with specific HLA alleles at a false discovery rate of 0.05. Most TCR sequences were seen in very few donors, while some public TCRs were found in many individuals. The 87-base-pair reads could not distinguish some IMGT-functional V segments, including TRBV6-2 and TRBV6-3, so those segments were excluded. Cytomegalovirus status was reported to be diagnosed by the classifier with high specificity and sensitivity in both the original and validation cohorts. Over 15 rarely observed V segments, including chromosome 9 orphons, were excluded from the earlier analysis of almost 600 of the donors because counts were too low. Only TCR beta chains were sequenced in this cohort, and the absence of alpha or paired-chain data limited detectable features. In a later analysis, HLA-associated TCR beta chains showed more clonal expansion and lower generation probabilities than non-associated chains that were equally common.

About this clone itself: The antigen this receptor binds is unknown. Within one base of it there is no much larger clone, and no base qualities were kept.

Trimming removed 3 bases from V and 4 bases from J; the gene matches leave 7 bases unexplained. Per the germline V gene, ENHRY is the CDR1 and SYGVKD is the CDR2. The CDR3 sequence holds 15 residues, the cysteine and phenylalanine included. The retained sequence is limited to the CDR3, 45 bases, with the frame set at the first base. The method behind the library was the immunoSEQ multiplex PCR assay. The multiplex PCR relied on a mix of 60 forward primers for TCR Vbeta segments and 13 reverse primers for TCR Jbeta segments. A multiplex PCR assay on genomic DNA amplified the CDR3 region of rearranged TCR beta genes. The amplified TCR beta libraries were sequenced on the Illumina HiSeq System as 87-base-pair reads. The original pipeline was this. A later analysis counted approximately 84 million unique TCR beta chains across the 550 to 800 repertoires, and 10 million to 11 million of these chains were shared by at least two donors. Raw reads were error-corrected and collapsed into unique sequences by a nearest-neighbor algorithm in which closely related sequences were merged to remove PCR and sequencing errors. CDR3 sequences were aligned to IMGT reference sequences to assign V, D and J gene segments. For a sequence to be retained, at least a six-nucleotide match to both a V gene segment and a J gene segment was required. Rearrangements were classified as productive when the CDR3 lacked stop codons and remained in frame with V and J, and all other rearrangements were classified as non-productive. Following IMGT convention, CDR3 was defined as the stretch from the second conserved V-encoded cysteine up to the conserved J-encoded phenylalanine. Sequences without an unambiguous match to a single V gene segment were excluded from the earlier analysis of several hundred of the donors. An earlier analysis of 500 to 700 of the donors classified V segments as functional when productive rearrangements were above 56.7% and as segregating when the standard deviation between donors was above 5%. A statistical classification framework was developed to diagnose cytomegalovirus status using the catalog of TCR beta chain sequences. A later analysis assigned V and J genes by comparing TCR nucleotide sequences with IMGT/GENE-DB human TR gene sequences. Using the TCRdist pipeline, a later analysis assigned CDR3 sequences along with most-parsimonious VDJ recombination scenarios. A later analysis defined each TCR beta chain by its CDR3 amino acid sequence plus V-gene family, and excluded reads lacking a unique V-gene family. As a way to deal with suspected cross-contamination and a sequencing artifact, a later analysis dropped under 600 nucleotide sequences that were highly shared and had low generation probability. In a later analysis, a clonal expansion index was calculated for each public chain from normalized within-repertoire ranks of inferred template counts. In a later analysis, generation probabilities were computed with a VDJ recombination model fitted to out-of-frame rearrangements, and the resulting probabilities were checked against IGoR. In a later analysis, TCR-TCR, TCR-HLA and TCR-CMV co-occurrence was scored with hypergeometric tests, and a repertoire-size bias correction was applied to TCR pairs. A later analysis estimated false discovery rates by permuting HLA or CMV assignments 20 times. In a later analysis, co-occurring TCRs were grouped using DBSCAN, and TCRdist sequence similarity was added for clustering within HLA-allele-positive subsets. For co-occurrence clustering, repertoires with fewer than 30,000 or more than 120,000 public chains were excluded, along with five repertoires with anomalous nucleotide sharing. In its TCRdb copy, this immuneACCESS table keeps in-frame sequences only and misses some clones. Where compared with another copy, unresolved V genes explain less than half of these, and the others have no known cause. The V and J calls and clone size were taken over from that table, and D and trimming were inferred from the DNA. The sample table lists roughly 150,000 clones, 80% to 85% of them with a count of one. The biggest ten clones account for 4.1% of the sample.

In total, approximately 690 healthy bone marrow donors made up the cohort. Cohort members were all nominally healthy when sampled, although unrecorded immune exposures were likely present. The donor was CMV seropositive and was included in the group of 250 to 300 seropositive cohort members. Each donor provided a peripheral blood sample, and peripheral blood mononuclear cells were used for TCR beta sequencing. The Qiagen DNeasy Blood Extraction Kit was used to extract genomic DNA from the blood cell samples. The sequence derives from a man over 45 in good health and CMV-seropositive. Sequenced input: PBMCs. The chain is made from TRBV10-3 and TRBJ1-2; 8 of the junction bases match TRBD1. The CDR3 region: CAISEGQGASYGYTF. The nucleotides read TGTGCCATCAGTGAAGGGCAGGGGGCCTCCTATGGCTACACCTTC.